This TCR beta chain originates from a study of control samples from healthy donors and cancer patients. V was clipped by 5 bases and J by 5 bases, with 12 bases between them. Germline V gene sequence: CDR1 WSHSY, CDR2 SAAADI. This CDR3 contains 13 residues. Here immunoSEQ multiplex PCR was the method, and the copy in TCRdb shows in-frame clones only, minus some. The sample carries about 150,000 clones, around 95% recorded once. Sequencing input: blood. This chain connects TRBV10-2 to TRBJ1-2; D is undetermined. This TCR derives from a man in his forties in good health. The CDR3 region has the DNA TGCGCCAGCAGTCTCCAGGCCGCTTATGGCTACACCTTC. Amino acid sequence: CASSLQAAYGYTF.